This TCR beta chain was identified during a study of T-cell reconstitution after alpha-beta-depleted transplantation in children. V was pared by 4 bases and J by 8 bases, with 17 bases between. CDR3 size: 14 residues. CDR1 is MDHEN, CDR2 SYDVKM, per germline. A library of TCRbeta sequences, prepared with unique molecular identifiers, was generated. TCRdb re-called the PCR reads through MiXCR, storing one row per CDR3 protein. The sample has over 300,000 distinct CDR3 sequences; about a tenth are singletons. The chain couples TRBV28 to TRBJ1-2; possibly TRBD1 for D (6 bases). Material: PBMCs from the stem cell graft donor, obtained from the stem cell graft. The TCR originated in a human donor who donated a stem cell graft to a child with acute lymphoblastic leukemia. The DNA for the CDR3 is TGTGCCAGCAGTTCCCCCGGGGGGGCGAGAGGCTACACCTTC. Translation gives CASSSPGGARGYTF.